This T cell receptor beta chain appears in the sequencing data of a study of blood T cell repertoires in COVID-19. Trimming took off 2 bases at V and 2 bases at J, with 17 bases between the two ends. Germline CDR1 is SGDLS and CDR2 is YYNGEE. The CDR3 consists of 16 residues. The data were produced by immunoSEQ multiplex PCR, yet TCRdb's version contains in-frame clones alone and is incomplete. The sample carries hundreds of thousands of clones, about 84% recorded once. This receptor was identified in a woman in her fifties or sixties who had recovered from COVID-19. The rearrangement joins TRBV9 to TRBJ2-7, with a tentative D call TRBD1 (5 bases). Sequenced: PBMCs or T cells enriched from blood (not recorded which). For the CDR3, the DNA is TGTGCCAGCAGCGTCCAACCGACAGTGGGGCCCTACGAGCAGTACTTC. Protein sequence: CASSVQPTVGPYEQYF.